This T cell receptor beta chain was documented in a study of T cell responses to AZD1222 COVID-19 vaccine. Libraries were prepared by immunoSEQ multiplex PCR; TCRdb keeps only in-frame clonotypes and omits some of them. The sample has roughly 80,000 clones, 90% seen once. Trimming took 2 bases from V and 1 from J, leaving 13 bases between them. Looked up from germline, CDR1 is SNHLY and CDR2 is FYNNEI. The CDR3 loop spans 16 amino acids. This chain uses TRBV2 with TRBJ2-3; tentatively, D is TRBD1 or TRBD2 (7 bases each). This sample comprised peripheral blood, obtained 28 days after the second AZD1222 dose. This clonotype originated in an adult who received the AZD1222 COVID-19 vaccine. Here the CDR3 reads CASSEQGGGRTDTQYF. CDR3 bases: TGTGCCAGCAGTGAACAGGGGGGGGGCCGCACAGATACGCAGTATTTT.